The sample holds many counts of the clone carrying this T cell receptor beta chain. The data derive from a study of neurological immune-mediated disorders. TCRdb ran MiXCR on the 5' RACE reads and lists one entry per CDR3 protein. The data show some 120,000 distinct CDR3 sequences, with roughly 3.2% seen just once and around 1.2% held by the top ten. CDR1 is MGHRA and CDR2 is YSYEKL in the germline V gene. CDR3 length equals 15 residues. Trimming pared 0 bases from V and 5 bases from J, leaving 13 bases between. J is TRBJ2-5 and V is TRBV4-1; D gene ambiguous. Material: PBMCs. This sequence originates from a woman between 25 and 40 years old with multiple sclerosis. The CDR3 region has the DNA TGCGCCAGCAGCCAAGACGAATATACACGGGAGACCCAGTACTTC. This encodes CASSQDEYTRETQYF.